This T cell receptor (beta chain) derives from a study of blood T cell repertoires in COVID-19. Overall study: Acute and convalescent COVID-19 specimens originated in the United States, Italy and Spain. PBMCs, B-cell-depleted T cells, or T cells were the source of the cDNA or gDNA that made up the material.

CDR1 and CDR2 from the germline V gene are MGHRA and YSYEKL. J lost 5 bases, V lost 0 bases, and 12 bases had no gene match. The CDR3 extends over 19 amino acids. As originally analysed: Amplifying reference gene primers gave estimates of nucleated cell counts. The assay was immunoSEQ multiplex PCR, and TCRdb's table has in-frame clones only and misses some. V, J and clone size were drawn from that table, and D and trimming were deduced from the DNA. Here the sample spans some 120,000 clones, roughly 80% being singletons. This TCR was recovered from a woman aged 45-59 years with acute or convalescent COVID-19. The chain has TRBV4-1 and TRBJ2-3; 12 bases map to TRBD2. The sample comprised peripheral blood. CDR3 DNA: TGCGCCAGCAGCCAAGACTCGGGTCTAGCGGGGGGGAGAGGAGATACGCAGTATTTT. It specifies CASSQDSGLAGGRGDTQYF.